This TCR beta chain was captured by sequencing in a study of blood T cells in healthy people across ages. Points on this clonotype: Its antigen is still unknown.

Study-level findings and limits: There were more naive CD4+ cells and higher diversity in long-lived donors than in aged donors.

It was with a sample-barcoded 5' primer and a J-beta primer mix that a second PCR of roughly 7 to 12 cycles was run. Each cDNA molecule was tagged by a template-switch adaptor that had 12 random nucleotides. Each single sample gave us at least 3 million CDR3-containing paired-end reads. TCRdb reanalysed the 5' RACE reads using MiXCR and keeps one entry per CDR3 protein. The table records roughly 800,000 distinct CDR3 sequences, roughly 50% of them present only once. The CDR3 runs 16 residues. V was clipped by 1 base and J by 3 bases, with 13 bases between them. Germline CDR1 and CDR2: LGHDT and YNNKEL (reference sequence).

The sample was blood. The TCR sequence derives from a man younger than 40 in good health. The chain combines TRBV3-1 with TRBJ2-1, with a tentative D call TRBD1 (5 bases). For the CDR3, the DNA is TGTGCCAGCAGCCAAGTCGTCGGAAGGGGCTACAATGAGCAGTTCTTC. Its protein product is CASSQVVGRGYNEQFF.